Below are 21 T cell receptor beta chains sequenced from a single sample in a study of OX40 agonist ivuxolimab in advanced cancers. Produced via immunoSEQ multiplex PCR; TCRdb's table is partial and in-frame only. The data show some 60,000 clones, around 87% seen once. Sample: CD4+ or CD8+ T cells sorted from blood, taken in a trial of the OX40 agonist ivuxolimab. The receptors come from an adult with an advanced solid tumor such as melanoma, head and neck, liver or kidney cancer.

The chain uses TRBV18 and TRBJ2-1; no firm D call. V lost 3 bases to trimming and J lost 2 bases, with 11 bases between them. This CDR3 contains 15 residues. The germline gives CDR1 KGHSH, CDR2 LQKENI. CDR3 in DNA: TGTGCCAGCTCACCTTTGGTACAAACCTACAATGAGCAGTTCTTC. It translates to CASSPLVQTYNEQFF.

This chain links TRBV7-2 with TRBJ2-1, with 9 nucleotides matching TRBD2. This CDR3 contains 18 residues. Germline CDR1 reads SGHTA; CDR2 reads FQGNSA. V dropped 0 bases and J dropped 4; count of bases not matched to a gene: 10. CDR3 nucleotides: TGTGCCAGCAGCTTAGCCTCACCTCTAGCGGGAACTTACAATGAGCAGTTCTTC. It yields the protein CASSLASPLAGTYNEQFF.

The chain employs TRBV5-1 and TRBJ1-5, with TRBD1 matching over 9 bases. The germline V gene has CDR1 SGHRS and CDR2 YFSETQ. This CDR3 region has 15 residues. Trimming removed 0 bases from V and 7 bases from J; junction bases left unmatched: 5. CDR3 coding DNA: TGCGCCAGCAGCTTGGAGGGGACAGGGAACCAGCCCCAGCATTTT. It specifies CASSLEGTGNQPQHF.

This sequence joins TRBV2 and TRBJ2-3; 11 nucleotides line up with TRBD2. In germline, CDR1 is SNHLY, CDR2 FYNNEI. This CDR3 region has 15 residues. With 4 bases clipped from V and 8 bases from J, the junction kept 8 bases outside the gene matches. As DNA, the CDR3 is TGTGCCAGCAGTGGACCCCTCCTAGCGGGAGGTACGCAGTATTTT. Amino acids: CASSGPLLAGGTQYF.

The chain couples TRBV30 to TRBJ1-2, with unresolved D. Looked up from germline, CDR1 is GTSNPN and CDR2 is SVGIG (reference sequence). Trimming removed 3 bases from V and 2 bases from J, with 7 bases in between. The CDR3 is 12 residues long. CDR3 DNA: TGTGCCTGGAGCCGATCCAACTATGGCTACACCTTC. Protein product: CAWSRSNYGYTF.

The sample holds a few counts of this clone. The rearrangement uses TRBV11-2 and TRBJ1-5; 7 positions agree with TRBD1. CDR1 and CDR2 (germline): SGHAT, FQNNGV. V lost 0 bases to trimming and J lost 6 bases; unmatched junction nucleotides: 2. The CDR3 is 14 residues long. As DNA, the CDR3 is TGTGCCAGCAGCTTAGAGCCAGGGGGTCAGCCCCAGCATTTT. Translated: CASSLEPGGQPQHF.

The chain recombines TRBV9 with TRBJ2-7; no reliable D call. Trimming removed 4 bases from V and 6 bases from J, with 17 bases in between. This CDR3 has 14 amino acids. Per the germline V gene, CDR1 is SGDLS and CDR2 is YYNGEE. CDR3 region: CASSPRPLVSEQYF. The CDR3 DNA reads TGTGCCAGCAGCCCACGCCCTCTAGTTTCCGAGCAGTACTTC.

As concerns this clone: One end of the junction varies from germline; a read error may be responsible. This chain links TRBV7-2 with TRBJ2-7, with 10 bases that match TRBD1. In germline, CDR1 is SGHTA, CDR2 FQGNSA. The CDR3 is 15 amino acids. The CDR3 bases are TGTGCCAGCAACTTAGCTGGACAGGGGGTTTACGAGCAGTACTTC. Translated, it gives CASNLAGQGVYEQYF.

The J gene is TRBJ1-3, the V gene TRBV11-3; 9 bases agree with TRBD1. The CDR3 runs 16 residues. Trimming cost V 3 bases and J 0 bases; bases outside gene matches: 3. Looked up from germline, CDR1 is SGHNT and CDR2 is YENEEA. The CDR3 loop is CASSLGQGASGNTIYF. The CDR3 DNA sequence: TGTGCCAGCAGCTTGGGACAGGGCGCCTCTGGAAACACCATATATTTT.

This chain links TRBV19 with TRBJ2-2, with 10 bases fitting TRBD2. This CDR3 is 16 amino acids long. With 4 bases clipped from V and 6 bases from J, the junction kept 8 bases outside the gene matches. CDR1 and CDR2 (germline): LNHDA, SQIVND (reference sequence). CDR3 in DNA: TGTGCCAGTAGTAGGCTAGCGGGAGTAAGGCCCGGGGAGCTGTTTTTT. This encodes CASSRLAGVRPGELFF.

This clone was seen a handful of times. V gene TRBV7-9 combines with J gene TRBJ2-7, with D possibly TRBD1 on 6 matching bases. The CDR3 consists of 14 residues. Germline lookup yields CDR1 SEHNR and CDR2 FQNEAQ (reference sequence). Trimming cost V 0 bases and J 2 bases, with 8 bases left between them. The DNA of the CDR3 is TGTGCCAGCAGCTTAGCGGGGGCGACCTACGAGCAGTACTTC. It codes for CASSLAGATYEQYF.

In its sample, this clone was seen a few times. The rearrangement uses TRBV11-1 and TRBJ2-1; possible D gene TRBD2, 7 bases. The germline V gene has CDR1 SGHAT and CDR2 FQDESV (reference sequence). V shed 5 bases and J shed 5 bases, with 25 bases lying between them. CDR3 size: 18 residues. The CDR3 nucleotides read TGTGCCAGCAGCCCCCTTAGGGGGGGCATCGATTCTAACAATGAGCAGTTCTTC. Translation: CASSPLRGGIDSNNEQFF.

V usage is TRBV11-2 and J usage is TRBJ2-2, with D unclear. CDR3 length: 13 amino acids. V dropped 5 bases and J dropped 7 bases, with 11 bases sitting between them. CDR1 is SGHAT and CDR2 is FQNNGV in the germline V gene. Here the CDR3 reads CASSQTPGGELFF. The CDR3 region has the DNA TGTGCCAGCAGCCAGACCCCGGGCGGGGAGCTGTTTTTT. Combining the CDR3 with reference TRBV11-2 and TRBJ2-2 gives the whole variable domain EAGVAQSPRYKIIEKRQSVAFWCNPISGHATLYWYQQILGQGPKLLIQFQNNGVVDDSQLPKDRFSAERLKGVDSTLKIQPAKLEDSAVYLCASSQTPGGELFFGEGSRLTVL.

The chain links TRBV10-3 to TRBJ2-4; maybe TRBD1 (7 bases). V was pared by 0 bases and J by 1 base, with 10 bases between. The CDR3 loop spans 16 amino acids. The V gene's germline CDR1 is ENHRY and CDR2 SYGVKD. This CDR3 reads CAISESRGAAKNIQYF. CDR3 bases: TGTGCCATCAGTGAGTCCAGGGGGGCCGCCAAAAACATTCAGTACTTC.

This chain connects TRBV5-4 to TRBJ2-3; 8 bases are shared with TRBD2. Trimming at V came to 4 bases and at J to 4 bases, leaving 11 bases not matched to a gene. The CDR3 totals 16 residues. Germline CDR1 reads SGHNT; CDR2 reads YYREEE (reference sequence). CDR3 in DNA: TGTGCCAGCAGCGTGGGACTAGGCCGGGGGGCAGATACGCAGTATTTT. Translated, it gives CASSVGLGRGADTQYF.

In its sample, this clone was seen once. CDR3 in DNA: TGTGCCAGCAGCCTCACACGATACGAGCAGTACTTC. This gives the protein CASSLTRYEQYF. The V and J genes are TRBV28 and TRBJ2-7; D not resolved. V was cut by 6 bases and J by 4 bases, with 10 bases left in between. The germline V gene has CDR1 MDHEN and CDR2 SYDVKM. The CDR3 is made up of 12 amino acids.

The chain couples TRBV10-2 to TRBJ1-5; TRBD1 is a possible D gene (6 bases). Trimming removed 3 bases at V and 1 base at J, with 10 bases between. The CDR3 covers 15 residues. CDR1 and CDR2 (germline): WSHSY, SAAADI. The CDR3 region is CASSDWQGSNQPQHF. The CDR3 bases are TGCGCCAGCAGTGATTGGCAGGGGAGCAATCAGCCCCAGCATTTT.

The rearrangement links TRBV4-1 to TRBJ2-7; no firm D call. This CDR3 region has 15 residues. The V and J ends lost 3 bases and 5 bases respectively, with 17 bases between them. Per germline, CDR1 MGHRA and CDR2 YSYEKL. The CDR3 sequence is CASSHRRAELDEQYF. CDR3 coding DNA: TGCGCCAGCAGCCACCGACGGGCGGAGCTTGACGAGCAGTACTTC.

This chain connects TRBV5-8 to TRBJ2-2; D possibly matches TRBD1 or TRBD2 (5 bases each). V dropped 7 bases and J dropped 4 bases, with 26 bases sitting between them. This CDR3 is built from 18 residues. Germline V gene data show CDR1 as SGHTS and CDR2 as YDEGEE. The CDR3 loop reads CASLEPNWPGSGTGELFF. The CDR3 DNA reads TGTGCCAGCCTGGAACCTAATTGGCCAGGGAGCGGCACCGGGGAGCTGTTTTTT.

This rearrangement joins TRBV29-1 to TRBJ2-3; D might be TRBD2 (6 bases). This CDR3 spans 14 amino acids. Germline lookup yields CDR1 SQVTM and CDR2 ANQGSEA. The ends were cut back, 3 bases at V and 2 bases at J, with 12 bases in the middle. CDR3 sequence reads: CSVDQVAVTDTQYF. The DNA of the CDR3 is TGCAGCGTTGATCAAGTAGCGGTCACAGATACGCAGTATTTT.

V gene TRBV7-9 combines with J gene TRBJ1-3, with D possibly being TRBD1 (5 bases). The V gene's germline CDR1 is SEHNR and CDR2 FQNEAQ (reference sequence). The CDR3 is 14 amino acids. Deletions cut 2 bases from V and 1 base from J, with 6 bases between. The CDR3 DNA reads TGTGCCAGCAGCTTAAGGGGTTCTGGAAACACCATATATTTT. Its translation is CASSLRGSGNTIYF. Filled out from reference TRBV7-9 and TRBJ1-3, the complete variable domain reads DTGVSQNPRHKITKRGQNVTFRCDPISEHNRLYWYRQTLGQGPEFLTYFQNEAQLEKSRLLSDRFSAERPKGSFSTLEIQRTEQGDSAMYLCASSLRGSGNTIYFGEGSWLTVV.